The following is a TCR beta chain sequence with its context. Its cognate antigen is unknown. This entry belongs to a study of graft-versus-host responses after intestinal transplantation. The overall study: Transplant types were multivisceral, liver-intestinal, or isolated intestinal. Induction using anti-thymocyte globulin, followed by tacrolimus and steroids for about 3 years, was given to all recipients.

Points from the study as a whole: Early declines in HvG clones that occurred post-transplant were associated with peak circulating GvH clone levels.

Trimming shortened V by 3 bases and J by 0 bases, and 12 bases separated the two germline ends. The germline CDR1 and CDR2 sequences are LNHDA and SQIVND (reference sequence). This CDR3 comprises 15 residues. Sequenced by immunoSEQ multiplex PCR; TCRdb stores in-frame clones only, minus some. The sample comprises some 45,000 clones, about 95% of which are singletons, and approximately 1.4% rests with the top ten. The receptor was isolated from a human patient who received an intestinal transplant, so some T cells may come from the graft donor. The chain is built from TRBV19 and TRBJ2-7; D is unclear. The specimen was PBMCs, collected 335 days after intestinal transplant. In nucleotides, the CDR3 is TGTGCCAGTAGTATTAGTACGGCAGGCTCCTACGAGCAGTACTTC. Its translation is CASSISTAGSYEQYF.